The sequence of this T cell receptor (beta chain) was determined in a study of T cell responses to AZD1222 COVID-19 vaccine. There are 16 residues in the CDR3. Germline loops: CDR1 LGHNA, CDR2 YSLEER. Germline trimming cut 3 bases from V and 5 bases from J; bases unmatched to any gene: 7. As to this clone: Its antigen is as yet unknown.

TCRdb's copy holds only in-frame clones and misses some; the assay was immunoSEQ multiplex PCR. The sample consists of about 100,000 clones, around 83% of them appearing once. Study results and caveats: Baseline testing showed seropositivity in only a handful of AZD1222 recipients. Donors, mostly white British, included more females; clonal diversity was possibly underestimated. Dominant CD4 TCR responses targeted spike regions 160-218 and 743-854.

Sequenced material: peripheral blood, taken on day 0 of AZD1222 vaccination. This TCR was sampled from an adult in good health. The J gene is TRBJ1-4, the V gene TRBV4-3; 9 bases line up with TRBD1. The CDR3 DNA follows: TGCGCCAGCAGCCAGGCATTAGGGACAGGGAATGAAAAACTGTTTTTT. Protein sequence: CASSQALGTGNEKLFF.